The subject of this entry is one T cell receptor (beta chain). The target antigen is unknown. The data were obtained in a study of T cells in women clearing cervical HPV infection. Study findings and constraints: Richness differences could reflect unmeasured T-cell content per sample.

TCRdb's copy holds only in-frame clones and misses some; the assay was immunoSEQ multiplex PCR. Recorded here are about 30,000 clones; the top ten clones represent about 6.4%. The sequence derives from a woman aged 18 to 75 with a cervical HPV16 infection that either progressed to CIN3+ or cleared (not recorded which). Material: blood buffy coat.

The part of the CDR3 DNA that was read is TGTGCCAGCAGCGGCCGGGACAGTATCTCTGGGGCCAACGTC. Protein product: CASSGRDSISGANV. The full CDR3 sequence reads CASSGRDSISGANVLTF. The chain carries TRBV9 and TRBJ2-6; TRBD1 matches 7 bases. The CDR3 extends 3 residues past the end of the read, so its final part is completed from the germline J gene. The V and J ends lost 3 bases and 0 bases, in that order; junction bases with no gene match: 6. This CDR3 comprises 17 residues. Looked up from germline, CDR1 is SGDLS and CDR2 is YYNGEE. Full variable domain (rest looked up from reference TRBV9 and TRBJ2-6): DSGVTQTPKHLITATGQRVTLRCSPRSGDLSVYWYQQSLDQGLQFLIQYYNGEERAKGNILERFSAQQFPDLHSELNLSSLELGDSALYFCASSGRDSISGANVLTFGAGSRLTVL.